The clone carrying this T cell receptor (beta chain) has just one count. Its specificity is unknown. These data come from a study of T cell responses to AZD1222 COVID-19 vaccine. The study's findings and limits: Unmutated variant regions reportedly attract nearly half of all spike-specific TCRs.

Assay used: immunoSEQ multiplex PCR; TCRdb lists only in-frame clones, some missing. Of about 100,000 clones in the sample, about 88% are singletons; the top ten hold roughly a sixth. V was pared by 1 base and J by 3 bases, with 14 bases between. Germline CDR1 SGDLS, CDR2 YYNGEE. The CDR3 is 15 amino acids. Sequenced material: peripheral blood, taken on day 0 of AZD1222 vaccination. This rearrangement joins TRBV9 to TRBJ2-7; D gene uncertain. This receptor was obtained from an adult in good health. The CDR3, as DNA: TGTGCCAGCAGCGTAAGCCCCTCCAACAACTACGAGCAGTACTTC. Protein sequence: CASSVSPSNNYEQYF.